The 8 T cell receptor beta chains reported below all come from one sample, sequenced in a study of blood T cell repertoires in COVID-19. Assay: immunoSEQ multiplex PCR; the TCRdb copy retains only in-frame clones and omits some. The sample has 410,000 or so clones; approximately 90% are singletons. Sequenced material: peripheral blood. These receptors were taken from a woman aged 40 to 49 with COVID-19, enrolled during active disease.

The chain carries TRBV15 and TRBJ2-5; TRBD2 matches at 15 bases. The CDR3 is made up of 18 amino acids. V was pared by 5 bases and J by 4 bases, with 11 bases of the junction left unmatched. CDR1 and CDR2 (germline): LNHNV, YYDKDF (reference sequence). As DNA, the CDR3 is TGTGCCACCAGCCCCGGGACTAGCGGGGGGTGGATCGGAGAGACCCAGTACTTC. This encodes CATSPGTSGGWIGETQYF.

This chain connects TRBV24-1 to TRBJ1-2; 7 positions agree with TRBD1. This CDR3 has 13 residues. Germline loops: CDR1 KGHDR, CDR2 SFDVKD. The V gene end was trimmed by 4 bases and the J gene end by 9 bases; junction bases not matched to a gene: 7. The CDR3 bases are TGTGCCACCAGTGACCAGACAGGGCATCGCTACACCTTC. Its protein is CATSDQTGHRYTF.

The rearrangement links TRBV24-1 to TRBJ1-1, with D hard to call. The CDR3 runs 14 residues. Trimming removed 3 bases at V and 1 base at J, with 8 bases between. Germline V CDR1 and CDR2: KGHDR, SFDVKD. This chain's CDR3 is CATSDHSGNTEAFF. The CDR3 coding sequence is TGTGCCACCAGTGATCACAGTGGGAACACTGAAGCTTTCTTT.

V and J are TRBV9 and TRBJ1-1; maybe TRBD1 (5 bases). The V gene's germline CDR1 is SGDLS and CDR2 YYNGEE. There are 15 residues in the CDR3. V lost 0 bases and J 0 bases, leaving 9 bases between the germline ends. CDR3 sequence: CASSVGAGMNTEAFF. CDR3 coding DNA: TGTGCCAGCAGCGTAGGGGCAGGGATGAACACTGAAGCTTTCTTT.

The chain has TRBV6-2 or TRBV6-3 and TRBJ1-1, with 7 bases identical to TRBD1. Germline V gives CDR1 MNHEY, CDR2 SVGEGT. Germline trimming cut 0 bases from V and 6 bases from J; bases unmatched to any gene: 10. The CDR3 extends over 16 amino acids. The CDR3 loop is CASSYSDRNQGAEAFF. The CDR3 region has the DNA TGTGCCAGCAGTTACTCGGATAGGAATCAGGGGGCTGAAGCTTTCTTT.

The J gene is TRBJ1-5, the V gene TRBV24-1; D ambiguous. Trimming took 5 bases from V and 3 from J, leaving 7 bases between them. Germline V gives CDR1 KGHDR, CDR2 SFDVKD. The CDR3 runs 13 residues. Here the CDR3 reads CATSGGINQPQHF. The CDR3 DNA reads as TGTGCCACCAGTGGCGGGATCAATCAGCCCCAGCATTTT.

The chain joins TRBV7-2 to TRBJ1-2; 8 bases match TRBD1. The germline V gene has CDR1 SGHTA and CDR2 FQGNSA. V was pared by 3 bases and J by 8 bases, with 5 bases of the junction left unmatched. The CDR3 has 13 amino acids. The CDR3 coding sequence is TGTGCCAGCAGCTTCGGACAGGGCATAGGCTACACCTTC. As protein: CASSFGQGIGYTF.

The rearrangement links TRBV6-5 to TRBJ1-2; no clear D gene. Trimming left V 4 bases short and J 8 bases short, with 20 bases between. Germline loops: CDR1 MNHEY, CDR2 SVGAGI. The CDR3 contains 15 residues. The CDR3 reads CASSSYSVGVEGYTF. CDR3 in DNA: TGTGCCAGCAGTTCCTACTCCGTGGGCGTAGAGGGCTACACCTTC.